Listed below are T cell receptor beta chains from one sample, sequenced in a study of immune evolution from preneoplasia to lung adenocarcinoma. The data were produced by immunoSEQ multiplex PCR, yet TCRdb's version contains in-frame clones alone and is incomplete. The table has 3,000 to 4,500 clones, about 82% seen once; the top ten hold approximately 15%. Sequencing used FFPE adjacent normal lung tissue. These receptors were collected from a person aged 60-80 years with lung adenocarcinoma. Each CDR3 is given without its conserved first and last residue. Fields, in order: V gene, CDR3 length, J gene, CDR3 protein.

V gene: TRBV9; CDR3 length: 12; J gene: TRBJ2-3; CDR3 protein: ASSATPVTDTQY
V gene: TRBV4-3; CDR3 length: 16; J gene: TRBJ2-6; CDR3 protein: ASSTHRDVTSRANVLT
V gene: TRBV28; CDR3 length: 12; J gene: TRBJ2-6; CDR3 protein: ASSLYSGANVLT
V gene: TRBV9; CDR3 length: 14; J gene: TRBJ2-3; CDR3 protein: ASSPLAGSSADTQY
V gene: TRBV5-8; CDR3 length: 12; J gene: TRBJ2-3; CDR3 protein: ASSPGGGADTQY
V gene: TRBV6-6; CDR3 length: 12; J gene: TRBJ2-1; CDR3 protein: ASSYDSGPAGKF
V gene: TRBV5-1; CDR3 length: 14; J gene: TRBJ2-3; CDR3 protein: ASSSRGGPLTDTQY
V gene: TRBV2; CDR3 length: 11; J gene: TRBJ1-3; CDR3 protein: ASSENAGNTIY
V gene: TRBV5-1; CDR3 length: 11; J gene: TRBJ2-2; CDR3 protein: ASSLPNTGELF
V gene: TRBV2; CDR3 length: 11; J gene: TRBJ1-6; CDR3 protein: ASSEEIDSPLH
V gene: TRBV6-1; CDR3 length: 9; J gene: TRBJ2-1; CDR3 protein: LTLSYNEQF
V gene: TRBV7-2; CDR3 length: 14; J gene: TRBJ2-1; CDR3 protein: ASSLFGTPLGNEQF
V gene: TRBV6-5; CDR3 length: 12; J gene: TRBJ2-1; CDR3 protein: ASRQLAGDGEQF